This TCR beta chain was observed in a study of neurological immune-mediated disorders. The time point was: longitudinal time-point 3. This clonotype was picked up a small number of times. TCRdb re-analysed the 5' RACE reads in MiXCR, keeping a single row per CDR3 protein. The data contain fewer than 110,000 distinct CDR3 sequences, about a tenth of them singletons. The sample comprised PBMCs. The receptor comes from a female donor with HTLV-1-associated myelopathy (HAM/TSP).

This CDR3 reads CASSDGFDTQYF. The CDR3, as DNA: TGCGCCAGCAGCGATGGATTCGATACGCAGTATTTT. This chain joins TRBV10-1 and TRBJ2-3; D unclear. V was shortened by 6 bases and J by 6 bases, with 10 bases between the two germline ends. CDR1 and CDR2 from the germline V gene are WNHNN and SYGVQD (reference sequence). The CDR3 spans 12 residues.